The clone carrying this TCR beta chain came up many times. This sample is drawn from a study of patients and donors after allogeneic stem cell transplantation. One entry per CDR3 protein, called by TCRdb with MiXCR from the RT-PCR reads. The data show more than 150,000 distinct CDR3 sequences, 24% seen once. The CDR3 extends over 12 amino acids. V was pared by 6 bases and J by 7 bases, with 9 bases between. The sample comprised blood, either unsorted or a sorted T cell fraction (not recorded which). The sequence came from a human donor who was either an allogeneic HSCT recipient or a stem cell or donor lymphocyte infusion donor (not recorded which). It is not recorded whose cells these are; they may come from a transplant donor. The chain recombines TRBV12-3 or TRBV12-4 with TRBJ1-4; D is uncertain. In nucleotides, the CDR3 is TGTGCCAGCAGCCCATCAGGTGAAAAACTGTTTTTT. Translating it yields CASSPSGEKLFF.